These T cell receptor beta chains were read from a single sample in a study of CD8 T cells in ankylosing spondylitis. One entry per CDR3 protein, called by TCRdb with MiXCR from the 5' RACE reads. The repertoire holds roughly 190,000 distinct CDR3 sequences, roughly 12% seen once, with approximately 15% in the top ten. The specimen was blood, either unsorted or a sorted T cell fraction (not recorded which). The receptors were gathered from a male donor with ankylosing spondylitis or in good health (not recorded which). Both conserved end residues are part of each CDR3. A D gene is named only where the DNA matches it firmly. Size tells how often a clone was seen (once, few, many) or the class of an expanded clone, and some rows leave it out.

DNA: TGCGCCAGCTCACCGGGGGAGGGCACCTACAATGAGCAGTTCTTC
CDR3: CASSPGEGTYNEQFF
V: TRBV5-1
size: few
D: TRBD2
J: TRBJ2-1
length: 15

DNA: TGTGCCAGCAGTCCGGGATTGCGGGGCCCACTTGCCTTCTTT
CDR3: CASSPGLRGPLAFF
V: TRBV27
size: few
D: -
J: TRBJ1-1
length: 14

DNA: TGTGCCAGCAGTGAATTCATCGGGAGCACAGATACGCAGTATTTT
CDR3: CASSEFIGSTDTQYF
V: TRBV6-4
size: few
D: -
J: TRBJ2-3
length: 15

DNA: TGCGCCAGCAGCTTGGGACAGGGGAACGGTAACTATGGCTACACCTTC
CDR3: CASSLGQGNGNYGYTF
V: TRBV5-1
size: few
D: TRBD1
J: TRBJ1-2
length: 16

DNA: TGTGCCAGCAGGTCCCCCATGATGGGCAAAAACATTCAGTACTTC
CDR3: CASRSPMMGKNIQYF
V: TRBV6-1
size: -
D: -
J: TRBJ2-4
length: 15

DNA: TGCGCCAGCAGCCAAGTAAGGGACAGGAGTAATGGCTACACCTTC
CDR3: CASSQVRDRSNGYTF
V: TRBV4-1
size: few
D: TRBD1
J: TRBJ1-2
length: 15

DNA: TGTGCCACCAGCAGAGGGGGGACAGGGAGTGAAAAACTGTTTTTT
CDR3: CATSRGGTGSEKLFF
V: TRBV15
size: -
D: TRBD1
J: TRBJ1-4
length: 15

DNA: TGTGCCAGCAGCGCGCCCTTCCGGGAACTCTCCTACAATGAGCAGTTCTTC
CDR3: CASSAPFRELSYNEQFF
V: TRBV7-9
size: few
D: -
J: TRBJ2-1
length: 17

DNA: TGTGCCAGCAGCCAAGCGCGGGGGGAGTCCGGGGAGCTGTTTTTT
CDR3: CASSQARGESGELFF
V: TRBV4-2
size: many
D: TRBD2
J: TRBJ2-2
length: 15

DNA: TGTGCCAGCTCACCCGCGGATACAGATACGCAGTATTTT
CDR3: CASSPADTDTQYF
V: TRBV18
size: -
D: -
J: TRBJ2-3
length: 13

DNA: TGTGCCATCAGTGAGCCTGGGACAGGGGACTACGAGCAGTACTTC
CDR3: CAISEPGTGDYEQYF
V: TRBV10-3
size: -
D: TRBD1
J: TRBJ2-7
length: 15

DNA: TGTGCCAGCAACCCCGGGACAGGGACTAGCGGGTACTCCTACGAGCAGTACTTC
CDR3: CASNPGTGTSGYSYEQYF
V: TRBV6-1
size: few
D: TRBD2
J: TRBJ2-7
length: 18

DNA: TGTGCCAGCAGTTTTTCGGGAGCGGTTCAGTACTTC
CDR3: CASSFSGAVQYF
V: TRBV12-3/TRBV12-4
size: few
D: -
J: TRBJ2-5
length: 12

DNA: TGTGCCAGCAGCGCGGGGGGGTCTTCCTACAATGAGCAGTTCTTC
CDR3: CASSAGGSSYNEQFF
V: TRBV27
size: -
D: TRBD2
J: TRBJ2-1
length: 15

DNA: TGTGCCAGCAGTTCAAACCTCATCGACAGGAACACCGGGGAGCTGTTTTTT
CDR3: CASSSNLIDRNTGELFF
V: TRBV28
size: -
D: -
J: TRBJ2-2
length: 17

DNA: TGTGCCAGCAGCCAAGGACAGCCTTCTCTCTATGGCTACACCTTC
CDR3: CASSQGQPSLYGYTF
V: TRBV4-2
size: few
D: -
J: TRBJ1-2
length: 15

DNA: TGCAGCGTTCCACAGGGGGCCGGCTATGGCTACACCTTC
CDR3: CSVPQGAGYGYTF
V: TRBV29-1
size: many
D: TRBD1
J: TRBJ1-2
length: 13

DNA: TGTGCCAGCAGCTCCAGTCCCAATGAGCAGTTCTTC
CDR3: CASSSSPNEQFF
V: TRBV7-6
size: -
D: -
J: TRBJ2-1
length: 12

DNA: TGTGCCAGCAGCCCTGACCCGACTGAAGCTTTCTTT
CDR3: CASSPDPTEAFF
V: TRBV3-1
size: -
D: -
J: TRBJ1-1
length: 12

DNA: TGTGCCAGTAGTATCGTGCCGGGGAATTACCAGGGCTACACCTTC
CDR3: CASSIVPGNYQGYTF
V: TRBV19
size: many
D: -
J: TRBJ1-2
length: 15

DNA: TGTGCCAGCGGGGGCACAGGGGGCTACGAGCAGTACTTC
CDR3: CASGGTGGYEQYF
V: TRBV3-1
size: -
D: TRBD1
J: TRBJ2-7
length: 13

DNA: TGTGCCAGCAGTTTATCCCACAGGGATCCGGATGGCTACACCTTC
CDR3: CASSLSHRDPDGYTF
V: TRBV27
size: -
D: -
J: TRBJ1-2
length: 15

DNA: TGCGCCAGCAGCTTAGACTTGGGGAACACTGAAGCTTTCTTT
CDR3: CASSLDLGNTEAFF
V: TRBV5-1
size: -
D: -
J: TRBJ1-1
length: 14

DNA: TGCAGCGTGGGCGAGGATCCCTACGAGCAGTACTTC
CDR3: CSVGEDPYEQYF
V: TRBV29-1
size: many
D: -
J: TRBJ2-7
length: 12

DNA: TGTGCCAGCAGTTTTGAGCCAGCGGTGAACACCGGGGAGCTGTTTTTT
CDR3: CASSFEPAVNTGELFF
V: TRBV12-3/TRBV12-4
size: few
D: -
J: TRBJ2-2
length: 16

DNA: TGTGCCAGCAGCTTCGAGCCCGTCTTGAGCACAGATACGCAGTATTTT
CDR3: CASSFEPVLSTDTQYF
V: TRBV7-2
size: -
D: -
J: TRBJ2-3
length: 16

DNA: TGTGCCAGTAGTCCAGACCGGGTTCGGGACACTGAAGCTTTCTTT
CDR3: CASSPDRVRDTEAFF
V: TRBV19
size: -
D: -
J: TRBJ1-1
length: 15

DNA: TGTGCCAGCAGTTATGACAGGGAACGGAACACCGGGGAGCTGTTTTTT
CDR3: CASSYDRERNTGELFF
V: TRBV6-5
size: -
D: TRBD1
J: TRBJ2-2
length: 16

DNA: TGTGCCAGCACCTCCGGGACAGGGGGCGGGAACACTGAAGCTTTCTTT
CDR3: CASTSGTGGGNTEAFF
V: TRBV5-6
size: -
D: TRBD1
J: TRBJ1-1
length: 16

DNA: TGTGCCAGCAGCGTCTCGGACACCTACGAGCAGTACTTC
CDR3: CASSVSDTYEQYF
V: TRBV9
size: -
D: -
J: TRBJ2-7
length: 13

DNA: TGCGCCAGCAGCTCGCTGGAGGGGGTGAACACTGAAGCTTTCTTT
CDR3: CASSSLEGVNTEAFF
V: TRBV5-1
size: many
D: -
J: TRBJ1-1
length: 15

DNA: TGTGCCAGCAGCCCAACAGGGGGCGATGGCTACACCTTC
CDR3: CASSPTGGDGYTF
V: TRBV14
size: -
D: TRBD1
J: TRBJ1-2
length: 13

DNA: TGCGCCAGCAGCTCGGGGCGGGACAGCCTAGCCAAAAACATTCAGTACTTC
CDR3: CASSSGRDSLAKNIQYF
V: TRBV5-1
size: few
D: -
J: TRBJ2-4
length: 17

DNA: TGCAGTGCTAGTCCCGTGACACCTACCCTCGAGCAGTACTTC
CDR3: CSASPVTPTLEQYF
V: TRBV20-1
size: few
D: -
J: TRBJ2-7
length: 14

DNA: TGTGCCAGCAGTCCCACGGGTCCCCGCACAGATACGCAGTATTTT
CDR3: CASSPTGPRTDTQYF
V: TRBV7-8
size: few
D: -
J: TRBJ2-3
length: 15

DNA: TGTGCCAGCAGCCAATCTCCTGGGGGAAAGGGGCACGAGCAGTACTTC
CDR3: CASSQSPGGKGHEQYF
V: TRBV16
size: -
D: -
J: TRBJ2-7
length: 16

DNA: TGTGCCAGCAGCCCCCGAGGACAGGCGACATATTCACCCCTCCACTTT
CDR3: CASSPRGQATYSPLHF
V: TRBV7-9
size: -
D: TRBD1
J: TRBJ1-6
length: 16

DNA: TGTGCCAGCAGTTCGGGACAGGACCTCAATGAGCAGTTCTTC
CDR3: CASSSGQDLNEQFF
V: TRBV6-5
size: few
D: TRBD1
J: TRBJ2-1
length: 14

DNA: TGCGCCAGCAGGGCCAGGGCGGCTAGCACAGATACGCAGTATTTT
CDR3: CASRARAASTDTQYF
V: TRBV5-1
size: -
D: -
J: TRBJ2-3
length: 15

DNA: TGTGCCAGCAGTTTCAAGGGAGGAATACCTTACAATGAGCAGTTCTTC
CDR3: CASSFKGGIPYNEQFF
V: TRBV12-3/TRBV12-4
size: many
D: -
J: TRBJ2-1
length: 16

DNA: TGTGCCAGCAGGGGCTACAGGGGAGCCTACGAGCAGTACTTC
CDR3: CASRGYRGAYEQYF
V: TRBV4-2
size: few
D: TRBD1
J: TRBJ2-7
length: 14

DNA: TGCAGCGTTGACGGAGCGGGGGTGACAGATACGCAGTATTTT
CDR3: CSVDGAGVTDTQYF
V: TRBV29-1
size: -
D: TRBD2
J: TRBJ2-3
length: 14

DNA: TGCAGTGCTAGAGGTTCGGTCTCCTACAATGAGCAGTTCTTC
CDR3: CSARGSVSYNEQFF
V: TRBV20-1
size: few
D: -
J: TRBJ2-1
length: 14

DNA: TGTGCCAGCAGTGACGACATCCTCCTCGAGCAGTACTTC
CDR3: CASSDDILLEQYF
V: TRBV25-1
size: few
D: -
J: TRBJ2-7
length: 13

DNA: TGTGCCAGCAGCCAAGATCCTTGGCAGGGGCCCAACACAGATACGCAGTATTTT
CDR3: CASSQDPWQGPNTDTQYF
V: TRBV3-1
size: -
D: -
J: TRBJ2-3
length: 18

DNA: TGCAGTGCTAGGTTTGGCGGGGAGGAGACCCAGTACTTC
CDR3: CSARFGGEETQYF
V: TRBV20-1
size: -
D: -
J: TRBJ2-5
length: 13

DNA: TGCGCCAGCAGCTTGGCAGTCCGAGCAGATGAGCAGTTCTTC
CDR3: CASSLAVRADEQFF
V: TRBV5-1
size: many
D: -
J: TRBJ2-1
length: 14

DNA: TGTGCCAGCTCTCCCGGGACTAGCGGGTATTCCTACGAGCAGTACTTC
CDR3: CASSPGTSGYSYEQYF
V: TRBV18
size: -
D: TRBD2
J: TRBJ2-7
length: 16

DNA: TGTGCCAGCAGTGCCGGGACTAGTTACCCCGGGGAGCTGTTTTTT
CDR3: CASSAGTSYPGELFF
V: TRBV12-3/TRBV12-4
size: -
D: TRBD2
J: TRBJ2-2
length: 15

DNA: TGTGCCAGCAGCGCTGACAGGGCCTATGGCTACACCTTC
CDR3: CASSADRAYGYTF
V: TRBV12-3/TRBV12-4
size: -
D: TRBD1
J: TRBJ1-2
length: 13

DNA: TGTGCCAGCAGTTATCCGGACAGGGGGTACGAGCAGTACTTC
CDR3: CASSYPDRGYEQYF
V: TRBV6-2/TRBV6-3
size: -
D: TRBD1
J: TRBJ2-7
length: 14

DNA: TGCAGTGCTAGACCTTCTAGCACAGATACGCAGTATTTT
CDR3: CSARPSSTDTQYF
V: TRBV20-1
size: many
D: -
J: TRBJ2-3
length: 13

DNA: TGTGCCAGCAGTCCCTTACCCGCTAGCGGATCTCCCGGGGAGCAGTTCTTC
CDR3: CASSPLPASGSPGEQFF
V: TRBV27
size: many
D: TRBD2
J: TRBJ2-1
length: 17

DNA: TGTGCCAGCAGTGGACACAGGGCCACCGGGGAGCTGTTTTTT
CDR3: CASSGHRATGELFF
V: TRBV6-1
size: few
D: -
J: TRBJ2-2
length: 14

DNA: TGTGCCAGCAGCCGCGGTGGAAGGCGGGGGGATGTCACAGATACGCAGTATTTT
CDR3: CASSRGGRRGDVTDTQYF
V: TRBV11-2
size: few
D: TRBD2
J: TRBJ2-3
length: 18

DNA: TGTGCCAGCAGCGTAGATTCGGGGGTCCCAGATACGCAGTATTTT
CDR3: CASSVDSGVPDTQYF
V: TRBV9
size: many
D: -
J: TRBJ2-3
length: 15

DNA: TGTGCCAGCAGCACTGCTGGAAAGGGGCTAGCTAACTATGGCTACACCTTC
CDR3: CASSTAGKGLANYGYTF
V: TRBV28
size: -
D: -
J: TRBJ1-2
length: 17

DNA: TGTGCCAGCAGTTTAGGGTTCAGACTCGAGCAGTACTTC
CDR3: CASSLGFRLEQYF
V: TRBV12-3/TRBV12-4
size: -
D: -
J: TRBJ2-7
length: 13

DNA: TGTGCCAGCAGTCCCACCGAAGGGCATCCCGAGCAGTACTTC
CDR3: CASSPTEGHPEQYF
V: TRBV6-1
size: few
D: -
J: TRBJ2-7
length: 14